These 17 T cell receptor beta chains were sequenced from one sample in a study of Ad26.COV2.S vaccination and SARS-CoV-2 variants. Treatment reported: some 20 received Ad26.COV2.S at low or high dose, single or two shots; roughly five received placebo; per-sample allocation not given. Samples were taken on day 63 after the first vaccine or placebo injection. Generated by immunoSEQ multiplex PCR, the TCRdb table keeps only in-frame clones and is missing some. In the table there are roughly 700,000 clones, around 90% of which are singletons. Sequenced material: peripheral blood, taken in a trial of Ad26.COV2.S vaccine versus placebo. These receptors all come from a person aged 18-60 years who received the Ad26.COV2.S COVID-19 vaccine or a placebo.

The rearrangement links TRBV11-3 to TRBJ2-5; D unclear. Per the germline V gene, CDR1 is SGHNT and CDR2 is YENEEA. With 0 bases removed from V and 5 bases from J, the gap between germline ends came to 13 bases. The CDR3 is made up of 15 amino acids. DNA for the CDR3: TGTGCCAGCAGCTTAGACGGGCAGGTCCAGGAGACCCAGTACTTC. Amino acid sequence: CASSLDGQVQETQYF.

This sequence joins TRBV20-1 and TRBJ1-1; no definite D call. The CDR3 is 11 amino acids. Germline V CDR1 and CDR2: DFQATT, SNEGSKA (reference sequence). V was trimmed by 4 bases and J by 1 base, leaving 4 bases between them. The CDR3 bases are TGCAGTGCTAATTGGAACACTGAAGCTTTCTTT. It translates to CSANWNTEAFF.

CDR3 coding DNA: TGTGCCAGCAGTTCCCCCGGTGTCGGCTACACCTTC. Amino acid sequence: CASSSPGVGYTF. V usage is TRBV12-3 or TRBV12-4 and J usage is TRBJ1-2; D call uncertain. V lost 4 bases and J 8 bases, leaving 11 bases between the germline ends. The CDR3 loop spans 12 amino acids.

The genes are TRBV6-2 or TRBV6-3 and TRBJ2-2; no firm D call. Trimming removed 2 bases at V and 2 bases at J, with 9 bases between. CDR3 size: 15 residues. The V gene's germline CDR1 is MNHEY and CDR2 SVGEGT. The CDR3 coding sequence is TGTGCCAGCAGTTACATGGGGATTAACACCGGGGAGCTGTTTTTT. Translation gives CASSYMGINTGELFF.

This clone was picked up a small number of times. The V and J genes are TRBV7-9 and TRBJ2-7, with D possibly being TRBD1 (6 bases). Germline V gene data show CDR1 as SEHNR and CDR2 as FQNEAQ (reference sequence). The CDR3 covers 13 residues. Trimming stripped 6 bases from V and 3 bases from J, with 12 bases between. The CDR3 loop is CASRSGQIYEQYF. The DNA for the CDR3 is TGTGCCAGCAGAAGCGGACAGATCTACGAGCAGTACTTC.

The V and J genes are TRBV19 and TRBJ2-7; 8 nucleotides line up with TRBD1. In germline, CDR1 is LNHDA, CDR2 SQIVND (reference sequence). Germline trimming cut 3 bases from V and 3 bases from J; bases unmatched to any gene: 4. The CDR3 is 14 amino acids. CDR3 nucleotide sequence: TGTGCCAGTAGTATCACGGGACAGGTCTACGAGCAGTACTTC. The encoded protein is CASSITGQVYEQYF.

The J gene is TRBJ2-7, the V gene TRBV5-1; TRBD2 matches at 8 bases. Trimming at V came to 0 bases and at J to 5 bases, leaving 7 bases not matched to a gene. Per germline, CDR1 SGHRS and CDR2 YFSETQ. The CDR3 spans 15 residues. The CDR3 here is CASSLATGLADEQYF. The CDR3 region has the DNA TGCGCCAGCAGCTTGGCGACAGGACTAGCCGACGAGCAGTACTTC.

This clone is a singleton in its sample. This chain uses TRBV5-1 with TRBJ2-5; the match to TRBD1 covers 7 bases. The CDR3 is 15 amino acids. V gave up 3 bases and J gave up 5 bases; unmatched junction bases: 10. The V gene's germline CDR1 is SGHRS and CDR2 YFSETQ. Here the CDR3 DNA reads TGCGCCAGCAGCTATGCTCCAGGGGGACAGGAGACCCAGTACTTC. Protein product: CASSYAPGGQETQYF.

The genes are TRBV27 and TRBJ2-1; D remains ambiguous. Trimming took off 7 bases at V and 3 bases at J, with 22 bases between the two ends. This CDR3 has 17 amino acids. Germline lookup yields CDR1 MNHEY and CDR2 SMNVEV (reference sequence). The CDR3 DNA sequence: TGTGCCAGCACCCCTCTGGGCTTGGAGACCGGCTACAATGAGCAGTTCTTC. Its translation: CASTPLGLETGYNEQFF.

This clone was seen a single time. The rearrangement uses TRBV11-2 and TRBJ2-7, with 10 bases lining up with TRBD1. CDR1 is SGHAT and CDR2 is FQNNGV in the germline V gene. The J segment lost 3 bases and the V segment lost 3 bases, leaving 5 bases of the junction unmatched. The CDR3 has 15 amino acids. DNA of the CDR3: TGTGCCAGCAGCTTGGGGACAGGGGCGAGCTACGAGCAGTACTTC. It encodes CASSLGTGASYEQYF.

J is TRBJ1-4 and V is TRBV24-1, with D possibly being TRBD1 (6 bases). V was cut by 5 bases and J by 12 bases, with 21 bases left in between. Germline lookup yields CDR1 KGHDR and CDR2 SFDVKD. The CDR3 is 15 residues long. CDR3 nucleotides: TGTGCCACCAGTGCTAGGGGGGGGTCGAATGATGAACTGTTTTTT. Residues: CATSARGGSNDELFF.

V is TRBV19 and J is TRBJ2-7; 7 bases are shared with TRBD1. This CDR3 comprises 18 residues. With V trimmed by 4 bases and J by 7 bases, 22 bases remained unmatched. The germline V gene has CDR1 LNHDA and CDR2 SQIVND (reference sequence). CDR3 region: CASSNGRQGTTRGTEQYF. The CDR3 DNA reads TGTGCCAGTAGTAACGGACGACAGGGCACTACACGGGGCACGGAGCAGTACTTC.

In its sample, this clone was seen once. The V call is TRBV12-3 or TRBV12-4, the J call TRBJ2-4; 7 bases map to TRBD2. V lost 7 bases and J lost 6; bases outside the gene matches: 6. The CDR3 covers 13 residues. In DNA form, the CDR3 reads TGTGCCAGCAATGTGGGAGGGGTAAACATTCAGTACTTC. Its protein is CASNVGGVNIQYF.

The V call is TRBV29-1, the J call TRBJ1-2, with TRBD1 matching over 7 bases. CDR1 SQVTM and CDR2 ANQGSEA come from the germline V gene. V gave up 7 bases and J gave up 6 bases; unmatched junction bases: 17. The length of the CDR3 is 15 residues. CDR3 sequence reads: CSGLTVTGQSDGYTF. The DNA of the CDR3 is TGCAGCGGTCTGACAGTGACAGGGCAATCCGATGGCTACACCTTC.

Regarding this clone: The same CDR3 also results from other DNA sequences found in this sample. V gene TRBV5-4 combines with J gene TRBJ1-2; D possibly corresponds to TRBD1 (6 bases). This CDR3 has 14 amino acids. Trimming took off 1 base at V and 5 bases at J, with 12 bases between the two ends. Germline V gene sequence: CDR1 SGHNT, CDR2 YYREEE (reference sequence). The CDR3 protein is CASSLSQGMYGYTF. The CDR3 bases are TGTGCCAGCAGCTTGAGTCAGGGGATGTATGGCTACACCTTC.

This clone was recorded only once. V and J are TRBV9 and TRBJ2-3; 8 positions agree with TRBD2. Germline V lookup: CDR1 SGDLS, CDR2 YYNGEE. J gave up 5 bases and V 3 bases, and 14 bases lay outside the gene matches. The CDR3 has 17 residues. CDR3 region: CASSGGAQREWRDTQYF. The CDR3 coding sequence is TGTGCCAGCAGCGGAGGGGCCCAGCGGGAGTGGAGAGATACGCAGTATTTT. The variable domain in full, completed from reference TRBV9 and TRBJ2-3, reads DSGVTQTPKHLITATGQRVTLRCSPRSGDLSVYWYQQSLDQGLQFLIQYYNGEERAKGNILERFSAQQFPDLHSELNLSSLELGDSALYFCASSGGAQREWRDTQYFGPGTRLTVL.

This chain joins TRBV27 and TRBJ2-7, with TRBD1 identical over 8 bases. Germline values: CDR1 MNHEY, CDR2 SMNVEV (reference sequence). Germline trimming cut 5 bases from V and 4 bases from J; bases unmatched to any gene: 10. The CDR3 extends over 15 amino acids. The CDR3 nucleotides read TGTGCCAGCAGTCCTCGGACAGGGATAGGGTACGAGCAGTACTTC. It specifies CASSPRTGIGYEQYF.